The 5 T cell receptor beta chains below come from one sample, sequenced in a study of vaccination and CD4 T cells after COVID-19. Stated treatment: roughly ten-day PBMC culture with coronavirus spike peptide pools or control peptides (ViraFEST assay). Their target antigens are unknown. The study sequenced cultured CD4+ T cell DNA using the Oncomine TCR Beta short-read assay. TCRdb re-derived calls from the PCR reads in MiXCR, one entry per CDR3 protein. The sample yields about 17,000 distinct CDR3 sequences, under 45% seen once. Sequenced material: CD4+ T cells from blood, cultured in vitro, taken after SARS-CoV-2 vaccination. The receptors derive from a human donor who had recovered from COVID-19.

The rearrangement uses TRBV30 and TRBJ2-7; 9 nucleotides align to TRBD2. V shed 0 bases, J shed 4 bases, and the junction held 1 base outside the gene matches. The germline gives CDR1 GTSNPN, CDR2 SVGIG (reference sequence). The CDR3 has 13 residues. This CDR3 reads CAWSVAGGYEQYF. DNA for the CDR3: TGTGCCTGGAGTGTAGCGGGAGGTTACGAGCAGTACTTC. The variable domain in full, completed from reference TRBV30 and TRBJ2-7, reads SQTIHQWPATLVQPVGSPLSLECTVEGTSNPNLYWYRQAAGRGLQLLFYSVGIGQISSEVPQNLSASRPQDRQFILSSKKLLLSDSGFYLCAWSVAGGYEQYFGPGTRLTVT.

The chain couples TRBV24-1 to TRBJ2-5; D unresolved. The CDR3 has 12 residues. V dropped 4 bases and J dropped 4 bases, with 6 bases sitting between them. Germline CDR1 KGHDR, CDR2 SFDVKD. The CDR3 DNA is TGTGCCACCAGTGACCCGGGAGAGACCCAGTACTTC. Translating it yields CATSDPGETQYF.

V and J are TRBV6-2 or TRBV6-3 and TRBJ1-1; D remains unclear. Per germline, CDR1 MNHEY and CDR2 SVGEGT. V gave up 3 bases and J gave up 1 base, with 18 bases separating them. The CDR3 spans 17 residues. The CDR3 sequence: CASSYLNSLFGNTEAFF. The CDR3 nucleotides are TGTGCCAGCAGTTATCTTAACTCTCTCTTCGGGAACACTGAAGCTTTCTTT.

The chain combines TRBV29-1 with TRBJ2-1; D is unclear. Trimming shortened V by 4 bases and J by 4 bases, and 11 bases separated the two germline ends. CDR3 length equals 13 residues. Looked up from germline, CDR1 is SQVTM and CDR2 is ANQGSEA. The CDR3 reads CSVGQVTYNEQFF. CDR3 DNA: TGCAGCGTTGGGCAGGTTACGTACAATGAGCAGTTCTTC.

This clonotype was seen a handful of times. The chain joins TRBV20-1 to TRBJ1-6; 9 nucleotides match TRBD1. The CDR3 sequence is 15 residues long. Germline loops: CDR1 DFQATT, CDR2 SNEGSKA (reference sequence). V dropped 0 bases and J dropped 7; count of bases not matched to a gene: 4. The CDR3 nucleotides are TGCAGTGCTAGAGATGGGACAGGGCTAAATTCACCCCTCCACTTT. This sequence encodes CSARDGTGLNSPLHF.